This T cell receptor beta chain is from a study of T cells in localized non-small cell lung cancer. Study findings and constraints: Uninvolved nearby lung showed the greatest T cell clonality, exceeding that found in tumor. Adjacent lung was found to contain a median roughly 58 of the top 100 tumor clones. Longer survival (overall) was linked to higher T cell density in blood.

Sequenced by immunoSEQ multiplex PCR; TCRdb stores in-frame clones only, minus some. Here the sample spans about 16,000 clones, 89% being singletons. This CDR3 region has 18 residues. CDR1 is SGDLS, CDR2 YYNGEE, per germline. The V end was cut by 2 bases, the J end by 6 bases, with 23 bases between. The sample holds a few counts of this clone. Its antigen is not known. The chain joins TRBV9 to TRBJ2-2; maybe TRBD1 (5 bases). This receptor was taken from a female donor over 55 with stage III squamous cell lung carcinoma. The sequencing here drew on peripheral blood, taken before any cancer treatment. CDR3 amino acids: CASSVPDRQPQVPGELFF. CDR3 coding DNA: TGTGCCAGCAGCGTTCCTGATAGACAGCCCCAAGTCCCCGGGGAGCTGTTTTTT.